This passage covers 14 T cell receptor beta chains from one sample sequenced in a study of OX40 agonist ivuxolimab in advanced cancers. Assay used: immunoSEQ multiplex PCR; TCRdb lists only in-frame clones, some missing. The repertoire includes fewer than 70,000 clones, about nine tenths of them detected once, and around 2.7% sits in the top ten. The sequenced sample was CD4+ or CD8+ T cells sorted from blood, obtained in a trial of the OX40 agonist ivuxolimab. Receptor source: an adult with an advanced solid tumor such as melanoma, head and neck, liver or kidney cancer.

The chain employs TRBV9 and TRBJ2-3, with D possibly matching TRBD2 (5 bases). Trimming took 2 bases from V and 1 from J, leaving 14 bases between them. The CDR3 spans 16 residues. Looked up from germline, CDR1 is SGDLS and CDR2 is YYNGEE. The chain's CDR3 is CASSVLGNPRTDTQYF. The DNA for the CDR3 is TGTGCCAGCAGCGTCCTCGGGAATCCCCGCACAGATACGCAGTATTTT.

This chain uses TRBV11-2 with TRBJ2-7; 11 bases map to TRBD2. Germline CDR1 and CDR2: SGHAT and FQNNGV. J was trimmed by 2 bases and V by 2 bases; bases with no gene match: 2. This CDR3 has 15 residues. CDR3 nucleotides: TGTGCCAGCAGCTTACAGACTAGCGGGGCCTACGAGCAGTACTTC. This gives the protein CASSLQTSGAYEQYF.

The gene calls are TRBV28 and TRBJ2-7; no clear D. This CDR3 is built from 12 residues. Between the trimmed V and J ends, which lost 1 base and 9 bases, there was a span of 10 bases. Germline loops: CDR1 MDHEN, CDR2 SYDVKM. The CDR3 DNA reads as TGTGCCAGCAGTTTATTGGGTGCTCGGCAGTACTTC. Translating it yields CASSLLGARQYF.

The chain combines TRBV2 with TRBJ2-1; D uncertain. The CDR3 has 15 residues. Germline V gene sequence: CDR1 SNHLY, CDR2 FYNNEI. V was cut by 2 bases and J by 0 bases, with 8 bases left in between. The CDR3 DNA is TGTGCCAGCAGTGAAACAGTAACCTCCTACAATGAGCAGTTCTTC. Amino acid sequence: CASSETVTSYNEQFF.

The chain has TRBV5-1 and TRBJ2-7; D gene unclear. Germline V CDR1 and CDR2: SGHRS, YFSETQ. V lost 0 bases and J 2 bases, leaving 12 bases between the germline ends. The CDR3 is 15 residues long. The CDR3 reads CASSLVGSSAYEQYF. The CDR3 region has the DNA TGCGCCAGCAGCTTGGTAGGTAGTTCCGCCTACGAGCAGTACTTC.

CDR3 region: CASSPTGSGANVLTF. The DNA of the CDR3 is TGTGCCAGCTCGCCGACAGGGTCTGGGGCCAACGTCCTGACTTTC. The chain combines TRBV18 with TRBJ2-6; 7 nucleotides match TRBD1. CDR1 and CDR2 from the germline V gene are KGHSH and LQKENI. J gave up 1 base and V 6 bases, and 3 bases lay outside the gene matches. The CDR3 has 15 amino acids.

The chain links TRBV28 to TRBJ2-1, with 7 bases aligning to TRBD2. The CDR3 is 13 residues long. Germline trimming cut 4 bases from V and 8 bases from J; bases unmatched to any gene: 5. Germline V gives CDR1 MDHEN, CDR2 SYDVKM. This CDR3 reads CASSSRLAHEQFF. The CDR3 bases are TGTGCCAGCAGTTCTCGACTAGCACATGAGCAGTTCTTC. The full variable domain, rest sourced from reference TRBV28 and TRBJ2-1, is DVKVTQSSRYLVKRTGEKVFLECVQDMDHENMFWYRQDPGLGLRLIYFSYDVKMKEKGDIPEGYSVSREKKERFSLILESASTNQTSMYLCASSSRLAHEQFFGPGTRLTVL.

The rearrangement links TRBV19 to TRBJ1-1, with D tentatively TRBD1 (5 bases). Germline assignment: CDR1 LNHDA and CDR2 SQIVND (reference sequence). The V end lost 5 bases, the J end lost 3 bases, and 25 bases lay between the germline ends. CDR3 size: 18 residues. The DNA for the CDR3 is TGTGCCAGTAGTGCCTTGCAGGGAAAGGCGCCCGAGGACACTGAAGCTTTCTTT. Encoded protein: CASSALQGKAPEDTEAFF.

The chain links TRBV5-1 to TRBJ1-1, with 7 bases fitting TRBD1. The CDR3 spans 14 residues. After removal of 6 bases from V and 4 bases from J, the junction contained 9 bases not matched to a gene. From germline, CDR1 is SGHRS and CDR2 YFSETQ. This CDR3 reads CASTPGGVGTEAFF. The CDR3 DNA is TGCGCCAGCACACCAGGGGGGGTGGGCACTGAAGCTTTCTTT.

The genes are TRBV10-3 and TRBJ1-5, with a possible D match to TRBD1 (6 bases). CDR1 and CDR2 from the germline V gene are ENHRY and SYGVKD. There are 16 residues in the CDR3. Trimming took off 3 bases at V and 2 bases at J, with 14 bases between the two ends. The CDR3 protein is CAISDRQGSGNQPQHF. In DNA, the CDR3 is TGTGCCATCAGTGATCGGCAGGGGAGTGGCAATCAGCCCCAGCATTTT.

With respect to this clone: A much larger clone is a single base away; this may be a read error. Distinct nucleotide sequences in the sample also encode this CDR3. The CDR3 nucleotides are TGTGCCAGCAGTGAAAGGACAGGGAGTGGCTACACCTTC. Encoded protein: CASSERTGSGYTF. The chain has TRBV6-1 and TRBJ1-2; 8 bases are shared with TRBD1. The CDR3 spans 13 residues. Germline V gene sequence: CDR1 MNHNS, CDR2 SASEGT. The V segment lost 2 bases and the J segment 7 bases; nucleotides outside the gene matches: 3.

V usage is TRBV6-1 and J usage is TRBJ2-5; 10 bases match TRBD1. With 6 bases clipped from V and 5 bases from J, the junction kept 9 bases outside the gene matches. Per germline, CDR1 MNHNS and CDR2 SASEGT. This CDR3 comprises 15 residues. The CDR3 nucleotides read TGTGCCAGCAGAGCCGGGACAGGGGTAATCGAGACCCAGTACTTC. Residues: CASRAGTGVIETQYF.

This rearrangement joins TRBV7-9 to TRBJ2-2; the D gene is possibly TRBD2 (6 bases). V lost 5 bases, J lost 2 bases, and 21 bases lay in between. The CDR3 has 18 residues. Germline lookup yields CDR1 SEHNR and CDR2 FQNEAQ (reference sequence). This chain's CDR3 is CASSPPHGVAVNTGELFF. DNA for the CDR3: TGTGCCAGCAGCCCCCCCCACGGGGTAGCGGTTAACACCGGGGAGCTGTTTTTT. Based on the CDR3 plus reference TRBV7-9 and TRBJ2-2, the full variable domain is DTGVSQNPRHKITKRGQNVTFRCDPISEHNRLYWYRQTLGQGPEFLTYFQNEAQLEKSRLLSDRFSAERPKGSFSTLEIQRTEQGDSAMYLCASSPPHGVAVNTGELFFGEGSRLTVL.

There are a few counts of this clone. The chain combines TRBV15 with TRBJ1-2; 7 bases match TRBD1. Germline V gene data show CDR1 as LNHNV and CDR2 as YYDKDF (reference sequence). V lost 0 bases to trimming and J lost 8 bases; unmatched junction nucleotides: 9. CDR3 length: 15 residues. The CDR3, as DNA: TGTGCCACCAGCAGAGACCCCGGGACAGAGGGAGGCTACACCTTC. It yields the protein CATSRDPGTEGGYTF. The full variable domain, with the rest looked up from reference TRBV15 and TRBJ1-2, is DAMVIQNPRYQVTQFGKPVTLSCSQTLNHNVMYWYQQKSSQAPKLLFHYYDKDFNNEADTPDNFQSRRPNTSFCFLDIRSPGLGDTAMYLCATSRDPGTEGGYTFGSGTRLTVV.